One and the same sample provided the 16 T cell receptor beta chains below, sequenced in a study of OX40 agonist ivuxolimab in advanced cancers. Measured with immunoSEQ multiplex PCR; TCRdb has only the in-frame clones, and not every one. The sample lists around 68,000 clones; 87% were seen once. Specimen: CD4+ or CD8+ T cells sorted from blood, collected in a trial of the OX40 agonist ivuxolimab. The receptors originated from an adult with an advanced solid tumor such as melanoma, head and neck, liver or kidney cancer.

The V gene is TRBV5-1, the J gene TRBJ2-1; the match to TRBD2 covers 8 bases. The ends lost 0 bases at V and 7 bases at J; junction bases unmatched: 3. From germline, CDR1 is SGHRS and CDR2 YFSETQ. The CDR3 consists of 14 residues. The CDR3 reads CASSLGPGGNEQFF. The CDR3 DNA reads as TGCGCCAGCAGCTTGGGTCCGGGGGGGAATGAGCAGTTCTTC.

The chain uses TRBV7-9 and TRBJ2-1; D remains unclear. The CDR3 contains 14 residues. V lost 1 base and J 5 bases, leaving 9 bases between the germline ends. Germline-derived CDR1 and CDR2 are SEHNR and FQNEAQ (reference sequence). CDR3 residues: CASSLGSSDNEQFF. For the CDR3, the DNA is TGTGCCAGCAGCTTAGGATCGTCCGACAATGAGCAGTTCTTC.

The chain recombines TRBV7-3 with TRBJ2-2; no clear D. The CDR3 covers 15 residues. Germline values: CDR1 SGHTA, CDR2 FQGTGA. Trimming stripped 5 bases from V and 6 bases from J, with 16 bases between. CDR3 sequence: CASSNQKLSPGELFF. CDR3 DNA sequence: TGTGCCAGCAGCAATCAAAAACTTTCCCCCGGGGAGCTGTTTTTT.

The chain is built from TRBV29-1 and TRBJ2-7, with 9 bases identical to TRBD1. The V gene's germline CDR1 is SQVTM and CDR2 ANQGSEA. V shed 0 bases and J 5 bases; nucleotides not matched to a gene: 8. CDR3 length equals 15 residues. The CDR3 region has the DNA TGCAGCGTTGAAGATCGGGACAGGGAGATGAACGAGCAGTACTTC. Protein sequence: CSVEDRDREMNEQYF.

The V and J genes are TRBV6-5 and TRBJ2-2, with 8 bases identical to TRBD2. With V trimmed by 0 bases and J by 6 bases, 0 bases remained unmatched. CDR1 MNHEY and CDR2 SVGAGI come from the germline V gene. The CDR3 has 14 amino acids. This chain's CDR3 is CASSYSAGAGELFF. DNA for the CDR3: TGTGCCAGCAGTTACTCAGCGGGGGCCGGGGAGCTGTTTTTT.

There are a few counts of this clone. V usage is TRBV28 and J usage is TRBJ2-7, with TRBD1 matching 9 bases. The CDR3 runs 15 residues. After removal of 3 bases from V and 7 bases from J, the junction contained 10 bases not matched to a gene. From germline, CDR1 is MDHEN and CDR2 SYDVKM. The CDR3 sequence: CASSFFSQGAREQYF. CDR3 bases: TGTGCCAGCAGTTTCTTCTCACAGGGGGCCCGAGAGCAGTACTTC. Using reference TRBV28 and TRBJ2-7 for the parts outside the CDR3, the full variable domain is DVKVTQSSRYLVKRTGEKVFLECVQDMDHENMFWYRQDPGLGLRLIYFSYDVKMKEKGDIPEGYSVSREKKERFSLILESASTNQTSMYLCASSFFSQGAREQYFGPGTRLTVT.

The rearrangement uses TRBV6-6 and TRBJ1-5; 7 nucleotides agree with TRBD1. This CDR3 contains 14 residues. The J segment lost 2 bases and the V segment lost 6 bases, leaving 4 bases of the junction unmatched. Per the germline V gene, CDR1 is MNHNY and CDR2 is SVGAGI (reference sequence). Written as DNA, the CDR3 is TGTGCCAGCAGGCGGACAGGCCGCAATCAGCCCCAGCATTTT. It yields the protein CASRRTGRNQPQHF.

This chain joins TRBV28 and TRBJ2-7; 7 nucleotides agree with TRBD1. J lost 5 bases, V lost 6 bases, and 10 bases had no gene match. This CDR3 has 14 amino acids. Germline CDR1 and CDR2: MDHEN and SYDVKM. The CDR3 sequence is CASSAKTGRDEQYF. The CDR3, as DNA: TGTGCCAGCAGCGCTAAGACAGGGCGAGACGAGCAGTACTTC.

The chain carries TRBV6-1 and TRBJ2-1; 9 bases are shared with TRBD2. This CDR3 is 16 amino acids long. The V gene end was trimmed by 4 bases and the J gene end by 1 base; junction bases not matched to a gene: 5. The germline V gene has CDR1 MNHNS and CDR2 SASEGT. CDR3 in amino acids: CASSVSSGTSYNEQFF. CDR3 sequence (DNA): TGTGCCAGCAGTGTTTCTAGCGGGACGTCCTACAATGAGCAGTTCTTC.

A single count supports this clone. The rearrangement links TRBV11-3 to TRBJ2-1; 9 bases are shared with TRBD2. After removal of 5 bases from V and 9 bases from J, the junction contained 14 bases not matched to a gene. Germline lookup yields CDR1 SGHNT and CDR2 YENEEA. This CDR3 is 16 amino acids long. DNA for the CDR3: TGTGCCAGCAGCCCGACAAGACAGCGGGGGGACCGTGAGCAGTTCTTC. Encoded protein: CASSPTRQRGDREQFF.

The CDR3 region has the DNA TGTGCCAGCAGCTCAAGCGCCCCCTACGAGCAGTACTTC. As protein: CASSSSAPYEQYF. The chain employs TRBV7-2 and TRBJ2-7; D unclear. Germline CDR1 is SGHTA and CDR2 is FQGNSA. The CDR3 sequence is 13 residues long. V was clipped by 4 bases and J by 2 bases, with 9 bases between them. The variable domain in full, with the rest retrieved from reference TRBV7-2 and TRBJ2-7, is GAGVSQSPSNKVTEKGKDVELRCDPISGHTALYWYRQSLGQGLEFLIYFQGNSAPDKSGLPSDRFSAERTGGSVSTLTIQRTQQEDSAVYLCASSSSAPYEQYFGPGTRLTVT.

By sample fraction, this clone is medium-sized. CDR3 loop: CATRKERINSPLHF. The CDR3 coding sequence is TGTGCCACCCGTAAGGAACGGATTAATTCACCCCTCCACTTT. The J gene is TRBJ1-6, the V gene TRBV11-2; D gene ambiguous. CDR3 length: 14 amino acids. V lost 10 bases and J lost 6, with 16 bases in between. From germline, CDR1 is SGHAT and CDR2 FQNNGV.

Remarks on this clone: Other DNA sequences in the sample encode the same CDR3. This chain connects TRBV6-5 to TRBJ1-5; TRBD1 aligns across 10 bases. Germline V gives CDR1 MNHEY, CDR2 SVGAGI. J was trimmed by 2 bases and V by 0 bases; bases with no gene match: 1. The CDR3 extends over 16 amino acids. The CDR3 sequence is CASSYSGTGGNQPQHF. The CDR3 coding sequence is TGTGCCAGCAGTTACTCCGGGACAGGGGGCAATCAGCCCCAGCATTTT.

This sequence joins TRBV28 and TRBJ1-5; 9 nucleotides line up with TRBD1. Germline values: CDR1 MDHEN, CDR2 SYDVKM. This CDR3 comprises 14 residues. J was trimmed by 6 bases and V by 6 bases; bases with no gene match: 6. This CDR3 reads CASRRTGVGQPQHF. The CDR3 coding sequence is TGTGCCAGCAGGAGGACAGGGGTCGGTCAGCCCCAGCATTTT. The whole variable domain, remainder taken from reference TRBV28 and TRBJ1-5, is DVKVTQSSRYLVKRTGEKVFLECVQDMDHENMFWYRQDPGLGLRLIYFSYDVKMKEKGDIPEGYSVSREKKERFSLILESASTNQTSMYLCASRRTGVGQPQHFGDGTRLSIL.

The gene calls are TRBV28 and TRBJ2-4; TRBD1 is a possible D gene (5 bases). This CDR3 region has 15 residues. The V gene's germline CDR1 is MDHEN and CDR2 SYDVKM. Trimming removed 2 bases from V and 0 bases from J, with 8 bases in between. DNA for the CDR3: TGTGCCAGCAGTTTAAGTGGGGCAGCCAAAAACATTCAGTACTTC. Translation gives CASSLSGAAKNIQYF.

J is TRBJ1-1 and V is TRBV27; D might be TRBD1 (6 bases). V was clipped by 6 bases and J by 1 base, with 12 bases between them. The CDR3 runs to 14 residues. Germline V gene sequence: CDR1 MNHEY, CDR2 SMNVEV (reference sequence). CDR3 coding DNA: TGTGCCAGCAGCCGACAGGAACCGAACACTGAAGCTTTCTTT. Its protein product is CASSRQEPNTEAFF.